One sample yielded the 23 T cell receptor beta chains listed below, sequenced in a study of blood T cells in healthy people across ages. For the second PCR, which ran for roughly 7 to 11 cycles, a sample-barcoded 5' primer and a J-beta primer mix were used. In TCRdb, the 5' RACE reads were re-called with MiXCR into one record per CDR3 protein. The data contain hundreds of thousands of distinct CDR3 sequences, around 45% of them singletons. The sequencing sample was made of blood. These TCRs come from a man between 60 and 70 years old in good health.

CDR3 region: CASSLGLVPVVYEQYF. CDR3 nucleotides: TGTGCCAGCAGCTTAGGTCTGGTTCCGGTGGTCTACGAGCAGTACTTC. The chain recombines TRBV7-8 with TRBJ2-7; D gene unclear. This CDR3 spans 16 amino acids. Germline V gene sequence: CDR1 SGHVS, CDR2 FQNEAQ. Trimming stripped 1 base from V and 3 bases from J, with 16 bases between.

In this sample, this clonotype turned up a few times. The rearrangement links TRBV15 to TRBJ2-5; D ambiguous. Germline values: CDR1 LNHNV, CDR2 YYDKDF (reference sequence). Trimming took off 7 bases at V and 2 bases at J, with 11 bases between the two ends. The CDR3 sequence is 13 residues long. The CDR3 region is CATKRGGQETQYF. The DNA of the CDR3 is TGTGCCACCAAACGTGGCGGACAAGAGACCCAGTACTTC.

This clonotype appeared many times. This sequence joins TRBV11-1 and TRBJ2-7; 11 bases align to TRBD2. There are 15 residues in the CDR3. V lost 5 bases and J lost 0; bases outside the gene matches: 3. Germline lookup yields CDR1 SGHAT and CDR2 FQDESV (reference sequence). CDR3 DNA: TGTGCCAGCAGCATAGGGACTAGCGGCTCCTACGAGCAGTACTTC. It specifies CASSIGTSGSYEQYF.

In its sample, this clonotype was seen a few times. The V call is TRBV29-1, the J call TRBJ1-1; TRBD1 might be the D (6 bases). Trimming removed 7 bases from V and 1 base from J, with 13 bases in between. The germline CDR1 and CDR2 sequences are SQVTM and ANQGSEA. The CDR3 spans 13 residues. DNA for the CDR3: TGCAGCGGGCTGGGACACTCGAACACTGAAGCTTTCTTT. Protein product: CSGLGHSNTEAFF.

This clonotype was counted only a few times. The CDR3, as DNA: TGCGCCAGCAGCTGGGACAGAGATGAGCAGTTCTTC. Translating gives CASSWDRDEQFF. The chain joins TRBV5-1 to TRBJ2-1, with 7 bases matching TRBD1. The CDR3 totals 12 residues. Germline-derived CDR1 and CDR2 are SGHRS and YFSETQ. Unmatched junction bases numbered 2, after V lost 3 bases and J lost 8 bases.

V usage is TRBV12-5 and J usage is TRBJ1-2, with unresolved D. The CDR3 is made up of 15 amino acids. The ends were cut back, 6 bases at V and 3 bases at J, with 17 bases in the middle. Germline V gene lookup returns CDR1 LGHNT and CDR2 FRNRAP. The chain's CDR3 is CASGLTRPSDYGYTF. The CDR3 region has the DNA TGTGCTAGTGGCCTTACTCGCCCCTCGGACTATGGCTACACCTTC.

The chain combines TRBV6-1 with TRBJ2-7, with 7 bases matching TRBD2. This CDR3 spans 15 amino acids. The germline CDR1 and CDR2 sequences are MNHNS and SASEGT. J was trimmed by 2 bases and V by 0 bases; bases with no gene match: 4. The CDR3 protein is CASSEATGGAYEQYF. The CDR3 nucleotides read TGTGCCAGCAGTGAAGCGACGGGGGGTGCCTACGAGCAGTACTTC.

A remark on this clonotype: The germline gene is not matched at one end of the junction; a read error may be the cause. The rearrangement uses TRBV15 and TRBJ2-3, with D unresolved. CDR1 and CDR2 from the germline V gene are LNHNV and YYDKDF (reference sequence). This CDR3 comprises 16 residues. DNA of the CDR3: TGTGCCGCCAGCAGAACGACTGTCCCTAGCACAGATACGCAGTATTTT. It specifies CAASRTTVPSTDTQYF. The complete variable domain, with remaining parts taken from reference TRBV15 and TRBJ2-3, reads DAMVIQNPRYQVTQFGKPVTLSCSQTLNHNVMYWYQQKSSQAPKLLFHYYDKDFNNEADTPDNFQSRRPNTSFCFLDIRSPGLGDTAMYLCAASRTTVPSTDTQYFGPGTRLTVL.

The chain has TRBV4-2 and TRBJ2-3; 9 bases match TRBD2. J was trimmed by 2 bases and V by 0 bases; bases with no gene match: 6. The germline V gene has CDR1 LGHNA and CDR2 YNFKEQ. The CDR3 is made up of 17 amino acids. The CDR3 DNA follows: TGTGCCAGCAGCCAAGAGGACCTAGCGGGGACCACAGATACGCAGTATTTT. Translating gives CASSQEDLAGTTDTQYF.

The chain combines TRBV5-6 with TRBJ2-3, with D unresolved. This CDR3 is built from 17 residues. Trimming pared 0 bases from V and 0 bases from J, leaving 14 bases between. From germline, CDR1 is SGHDT and CDR2 YYEEEE. In DNA, the CDR3 is TGTGCCAGCAGCTTGGCCGTGGACCGCGCTAGCACAGATACGCAGTATTTT. Amino acids: CASSLAVDRASTDTQYF.

This clonotype has a handful of counts. V and J are TRBV4-3 and TRBJ2-6, with D unclear. This CDR3 has 15 residues. The V gene's germline CDR1 is LGHNA and CDR2 YSLEER. With 1 base removed from V and 4 bases from J, the gap between germline ends came to 8 bases. CDR3 residues: CASSQAGQGANVLTF. In nucleotides, the CDR3 is TGCGCCAGCAGCCAAGCCGGGCAAGGGGCCAACGTCCTGACTTTC.

The rearrangement joins TRBV4-2 to TRBJ2-6; 9 nucleotides align to TRBD1. There are 19 residues in the CDR3. CDR1 is LGHNA, CDR2 YNFKEQ, per germline. The trim removed 2 bases at V and 2 bases at J, leaving 10 bases unmatched. This CDR3 reads CASSQRGGQGKAGANVLTF. Written as DNA, the CDR3 is TGTGCCAGCAGCCAAAGGGGAGGACAGGGGAAAGCTGGGGCCAACGTCCTGACTTTC.

The rearrangement uses TRBV28 and TRBJ2-5, with D tentatively TRBD1 (6 bases). Per the germline V gene, CDR1 is MDHEN and CDR2 is SYDVKM. The V end lost 6 bases, the J end lost 10 bases, and 24 bases lay between the germline ends. This CDR3 spans 15 amino acids. This chain's CDR3 is CASSPQGSWYGGQYF. The CDR3 DNA reads TGTGCCAGCAGCCCACAGGGAAGTTGGTATGGGGGCCAGTACTTC.

The J gene is TRBJ2-5, the V gene TRBV29-1; a possible D gene is TRBD1 (5 bases). V dropped 4 bases and J dropped 0 bases, with 9 bases sitting between them. This CDR3 has 13 amino acids. The V gene's germline CDR1 is SQVTM and CDR2 ANQGSEA. This CDR3 is CSVARAYQETQYF. The CDR3 DNA follows: TGCAGCGTTGCCAGGGCGTACCAAGAGACCCAGTACTTC. Based on the CDR3 plus reference TRBV29-1 and TRBJ2-5, the full variable domain is SAVISQKPSRDICQRGTSLTIQCQVDSQVTMMFWYRQQPGQSLTLIATANQGSEATYESGFVIDKFPISRPNLTFSTLTVSNMSPEDSSIYLCSVARAYQETQYFGPGTRLLVL.

V usage is TRBV20-1 and J usage is TRBJ2-1, with D maybe TRBD1 (6 bases). The end of the DNA aligns better with TRBJ2-7, so the J call may be wrong. CDR3 length: 16 amino acids. The germline V gene has CDR1 DFQATT and CDR2 SNEGSKA (reference sequence). CDR3 protein: CSARSRDRMAYNEQYF. CDR3 sequence (DNA): TGCAGTGCTAGGTCCCGCGACAGGATGGCCTACAATGAGCAGTACTTC.

Points on this clonotype: A read error may account for a junction end that differs from germline. The V call is TRBV28, the J call TRBJ2-1; a weak D match, TRBD2 (6 bases). CDR1 and CDR2 from the germline V gene are MDHEN and SYDVKM. The CDR3 is 17 amino acids. The CDR3 DNA sequence: TGTGCCAGCAGTGTTCCCCGTCCGGGGGTCTCCCACAATGAGCAGTTCTTC. This codes for CASSVPRPGVSHNEQFF. Based on the CDR3 plus reference TRBV28 and TRBJ2-1, the full variable domain is DVKVTQSSRYLVKRTGEKVFLECVQDMDHENMFWYRQDPGLGLRLIYFSYDVKMKEKGDIPEGYSVSREKKERFSLILESASTNQTSMYLCASSVPRPGVSHNEQFFGPGTRLTVL.

This rearrangement joins TRBV7-2 to TRBJ2-2; D is undetermined. This CDR3 contains 13 residues. With 5 bases removed from V and 4 bases from J, the gap between germline ends came to 8 bases. CDR1 is SGHTA, CDR2 FQGNSA, per germline. CDR3 sequence: CASSRTTTGELFF. The CDR3 coding sequence is TGTGCCAGCAGCCGGACCACCACCGGGGAGCTGTTTTTT.

CDR3 nucleotide sequence: TGCAGCGTATTCAAGGACACAGATACGCAGTATTTT. Amino acids: CSVFKDTDTQYF. This sequence joins TRBV29-1 and TRBJ2-3; D ambiguous. The CDR3 consists of 12 residues. Germline V gives CDR1 SQVTM, CDR2 ANQGSEA. V was pared by 6 bases and J by 2 bases, with 9 bases between.

The CDR3 nucleotides are TGTGCCAGCAGCATCACGGACAGCGGGAATCAGCCCCAGCATTTT. Its translation is CASSITDSGNQPQHF. The chain carries TRBV7-2 and TRBJ1-5, with TRBD1 as a possible D gene (6 bases). Germline CDR1 and CDR2: SGHTA and FQGNSA. The CDR3 sequence is 15 residues long. V dropped 5 bases and J dropped 4 bases, with 15 bases sitting between them.

V usage is TRBV6-6 and J usage is TRBJ1-2; D gene ambiguous. Germline-derived CDR1 and CDR2 are MNHNY and SVGAGI (reference sequence). The CDR3 length is 14 residues. Between the trimmed V and J ends, which lost 5 bases and 0 bases, there was a span of 10 bases. The CDR3: CASSTTEPNYGYTF. As DNA, the CDR3 is TGTGCCAGCAGTACAACAGAACCTAACTATGGCTACACCTTC.

The gene calls are TRBV7-2 and TRBJ1-5; D is unclear. The germline gives CDR1 SGHTA, CDR2 FQGNSA. The CDR3 totals 13 residues. The V gene lost 5 bases and the J gene lost 6 bases, with 11 bases spanning the gap. CDR3 residues: CASSQQSFQPQHF. The DNA of the CDR3 is TGTGCCAGCAGCCAACAGAGTTTTCAGCCCCAGCATTTT.

This clonotype was counted at least ten times. The gene calls are TRBV29-1 and TRBJ2-7, with 9 nucleotides matching TRBD2. The CDR3 consists of 14 residues. Trimming took 6 bases from V and 0 from J; bases not matched to a gene: 6. In germline, CDR1 is SQVTM, CDR2 ANQGSEA. The CDR3 sequence is CSVLSGGNSYEQYF. CDR3 bases: TGCAGCGTACTTAGCGGGGGCAACTCCTACGAGCAGTACTTC.

The rearrangement links TRBV6-6 to TRBJ1-4, with TRBD1 as a possible D gene (5 bases). CDR1 is MNHNY, CDR2 SVGAGI, per germline (reference sequence). The CDR3 spans 15 residues. The V end lost 7 bases, the J end lost 3 bases, and 15 bases lay between the germline ends. The CDR3 DNA is TGTGCCAGCATATATTCTGGGGGGGCTAATGAAAAACTGTTTTTT. Its protein product is CASIYSGGANEKLFF.